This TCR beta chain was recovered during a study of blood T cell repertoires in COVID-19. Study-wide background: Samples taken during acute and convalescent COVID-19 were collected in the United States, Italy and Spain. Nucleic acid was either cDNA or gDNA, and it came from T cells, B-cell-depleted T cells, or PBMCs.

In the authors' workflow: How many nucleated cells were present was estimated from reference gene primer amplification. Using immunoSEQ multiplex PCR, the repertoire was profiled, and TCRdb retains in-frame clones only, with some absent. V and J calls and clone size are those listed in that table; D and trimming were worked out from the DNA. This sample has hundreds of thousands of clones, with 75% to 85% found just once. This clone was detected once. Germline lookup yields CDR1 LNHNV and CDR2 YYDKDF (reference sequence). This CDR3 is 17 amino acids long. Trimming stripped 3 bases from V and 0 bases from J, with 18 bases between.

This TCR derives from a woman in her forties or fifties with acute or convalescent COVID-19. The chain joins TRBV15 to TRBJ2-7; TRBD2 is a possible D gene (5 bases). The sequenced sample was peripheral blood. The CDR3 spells CATSREKVSVLSYEQYF. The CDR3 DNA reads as TGTGCCACCAGCAGGGAGAAAGTTAGCGTACTCTCCTACGAGCAGTACTTC.